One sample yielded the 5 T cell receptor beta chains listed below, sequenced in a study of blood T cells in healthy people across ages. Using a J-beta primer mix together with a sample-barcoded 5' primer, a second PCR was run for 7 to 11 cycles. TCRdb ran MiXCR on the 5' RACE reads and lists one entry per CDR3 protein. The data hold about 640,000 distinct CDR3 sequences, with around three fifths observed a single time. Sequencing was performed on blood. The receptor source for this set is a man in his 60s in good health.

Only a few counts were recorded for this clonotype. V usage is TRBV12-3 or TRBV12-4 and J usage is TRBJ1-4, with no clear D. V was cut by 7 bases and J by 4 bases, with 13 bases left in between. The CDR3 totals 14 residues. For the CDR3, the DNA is TGTGCCAGCACCTCTGGGGTCATTAATGAAAAACTGTTTTTT. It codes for CASTSGVINEKLFF.

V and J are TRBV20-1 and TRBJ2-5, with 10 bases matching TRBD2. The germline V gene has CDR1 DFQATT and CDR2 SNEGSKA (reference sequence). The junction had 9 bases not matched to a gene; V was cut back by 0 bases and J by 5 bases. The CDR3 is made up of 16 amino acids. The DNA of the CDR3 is TGCAGTGCTAGAGATCTAACTAGCGGGGTAGGGGAGACCCAGTACTTC. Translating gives CSARDLTSGVGETQYF.

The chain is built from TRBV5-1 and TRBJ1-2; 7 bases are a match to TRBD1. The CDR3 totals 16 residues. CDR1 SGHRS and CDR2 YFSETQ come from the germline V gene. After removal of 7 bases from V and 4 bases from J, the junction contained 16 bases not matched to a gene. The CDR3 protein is CASAPGGQAPFYGYTF. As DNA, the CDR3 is TGCGCCAGCGCTCCCGGTGGACAGGCGCCTTTCTATGGCTACACCTTC. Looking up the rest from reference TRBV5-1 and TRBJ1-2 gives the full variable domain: KAGVTQTPRYLIKTRGQQVTLSCSPISGHRSVSWYQQTPGQGLQFLFEYFSETQRNKGNFPGRFSGRQFSNSRSEMNVSTLELGDSALYLCASAPGGQAPFYGYTFGSGTRLTVV.

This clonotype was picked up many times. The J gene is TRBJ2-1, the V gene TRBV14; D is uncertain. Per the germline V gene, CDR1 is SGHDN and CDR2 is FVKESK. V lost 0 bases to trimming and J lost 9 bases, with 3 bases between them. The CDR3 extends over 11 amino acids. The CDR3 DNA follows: TGTGCCAGCAGCCAAGAGGGTGAGCAGTTCTTC. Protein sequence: CASSQEGEQFF.

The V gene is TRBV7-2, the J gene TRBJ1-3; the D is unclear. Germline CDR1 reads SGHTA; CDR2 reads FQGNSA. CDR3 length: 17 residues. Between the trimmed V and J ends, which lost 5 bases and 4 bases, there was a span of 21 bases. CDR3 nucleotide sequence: TGTGCCAGCAGCCCGCGCGTATTGGGTTTATCAGGAAACACCATATATTTT. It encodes CASSPRVLGLSGNTIYF.